One and the same sample provided the 11 T cell receptor beta chains below, sequenced in a study of circulating and synovial CD4+ cells in juvenile arthritis. TCRdb keeps only in-frame clones here, not all; method: immunoSEQ multiplex PCR. Of approximately 31,000 clones listed, nearly 95% are singletons. Source material: CD4+ T cells from blood. These receptors were collected from a human donor with juvenile idiopathic arthritis.

The rearrangement joins TRBV7-2 to TRBJ1-4; D unresolved. This CDR3 region has 17 residues. CDR1 is SGHTA, CDR2 FQGNSA, per germline. V dropped 3 bases and J dropped 8 bases, with 22 bases sitting between them. CDR3 in amino acids: CASSFRSSPLGGEKLFF. For the CDR3, the DNA is TGTGCCAGCAGCTTTAGGTCGTCCCCTCTTGGAGGAGAAAAACTGTTTTTT.

The CDR3 reads CASSESFGLMNEQFF. DNA for the CDR3: TGTGCCAGCAGTGAATCCTTTGGGCTAATGAATGAGCAGTTCTTC. The rearrangement joins TRBV25-1 to TRBJ2-1; no definite D call. This CDR3 region has 15 residues. V dropped 1 base and J dropped 7 bases, with 14 bases sitting between them. In germline, CDR1 is MGHDK, CDR2 SYGVNS.

Comment on this clone: A read error may produce the germline difference seen at one junction end. The rearrangement uses TRBV4-1 and TRBJ2-3; the match to TRBD2 covers 11 bases. In germline, CDR1 is MGHRA, CDR2 YSYEKL. CDR3 length: 17 residues. In nucleotides, the CDR3 is TGCGCCAGCAGCCAGGATAGGACTAGCGGGTTTACAGATACGCATTATTTT. As protein: CASSQDRTSGFTDTHYF.

The rearrangement joins TRBV6-1 to TRBJ2-5, with 10 bases fitting TRBD2. J was trimmed by 4 bases and V by 10 bases; bases with no gene match: 6. CDR1 is MNHNS and CDR2 is SASEGT in the germline V gene. CDR3 length equals 13 residues. The DNA of the CDR3 is TGTGCCATAGCGGGGGGTCCACCAGAGACCCAGTACTTC. This translates into CAIAGGPPETQYF.

This sequence joins TRBV7-2 and TRBJ1-2; no clear D gene. The germline V gene has CDR1 SGHTA and CDR2 FQGNSA. With 2 bases removed from V and 4 bases from J, the gap between germline ends came to 11 bases. The CDR3 runs to 14 residues. This CDR3 reads CASSLRGKPYGYTF. In nucleotides, the CDR3 is TGTGCCAGCAGCTTACGAGGCAAGCCCTATGGCTACACCTTC.

The V gene is TRBV19, the J gene TRBJ1-2, with D possibly matching TRBD1 (5 bases). Trimming removed 2 bases at V and 4 bases at J, with 11 bases between. CDR1 LNHDA and CDR2 SQIVND come from the germline V gene (reference sequence). The CDR3 length is 14 residues. CDR3 in amino acids: CASSIRGFSYGYTF. The CDR3 nucleotides read TGTGCCAGTAGTATAAGGGGCTTCTCCTATGGCTACACCTTC.

With regard to this clone: At one end, the junction sequence differs from germline, possibly due to a read error. This chain uses TRBV27 with TRBJ2-7; 10 nucleotides match TRBD2. The CDR3 length is 14 residues. Germline lookup yields CDR1 MNHEY and CDR2 SMNVEV (reference sequence). The CDR3 DNA is TGTGCCAGCGGTTTAGCGGGAGGTTACTACGAGCAGTACTTC. It translates to CASGLAGGYYEQYF.

The V call is TRBV19, the J call TRBJ2-2; 12 nucleotides match TRBD2. Germline V gene sequence: CDR1 LNHDA, CDR2 SQIVND (reference sequence). The CDR3 has 15 amino acids. After removal of 5 bases from V and 4 bases from J, the junction contained 2 bases not matched to a gene. CDR3 bases: TGTGCCAGTAGTTTGACTAGCGGGGGCACCGGGGAGCTGTTTTTT. As protein: CASSLTSGGTGELFF.

This clone was counted only a few times. This rearrangement joins TRBV4-3 to TRBJ1-2, with D unclear. The germline V and J ends were trimmed by 0 bases and 1 base, with 9 bases remaining between them. This CDR3 spans 15 amino acids. CDR1 is LGHNA, CDR2 YSLEER, per germline. The CDR3 sequence: CASSQDLIGNYGYTF. CDR3 nucleotides: TGCGCCAGCAGCCAAGATCTCATCGGTAACTATGGCTACACCTTC.

The V and J genes are TRBV6-5 and TRBJ1-2, with no clear D. Trimming took off 8 bases at V and 5 bases at J, with 12 bases between the two ends. CDR3 size: 12 residues. The germline CDR1 and CDR2 sequences are MNHEY and SVGAGI. The CDR3 sequence is CASRGVGYGYTF. The CDR3 bases are TGTGCCAGCCGGGGAGTAGGTTATGGCTACACCTTC.

The chain combines TRBV29-1 with TRBJ2-3, with D unresolved. Germline-derived CDR1 and CDR2 are SQVTM and ANQGSEA. The CDR3 runs to 11 residues. V lost 6 bases and J lost 6, with 10 bases in between. The CDR3 reads CSVAPGDTQYF. CDR3 nucleotide sequence: TGCAGCGTCGCCCCCGGGGATACGCAGTATTTT.